This section outlines one T cell receptor beta chain sequence together with its context. This record comes from a study of cytomegalovirus exposure and HLA in healthy donors. Researchers ran the PCR with 60 Vbeta and 13 Jbeta primers. The data were produced by immunoSEQ multiplex PCR, yet TCRdb's version contains in-frame clones alone and is incomplete. The sample records under 150,000 clones, 81% being singletons. The CDR3 is made up of 12 amino acids. V shed 7 bases and J shed 5 bases, with 11 bases lying between them. Germline V gives CDR1 SEHNR, CDR2 FQNEAQ (reference sequence). Sequences were obtained from PBMCs. This receptor was obtained from a woman under 40 in good health and CMV-seronegative. J is TRBJ2-5 and V is TRBV7-9; TRBD2 is a possible D gene (5 bases). This chain's CDR3 is CASTSGGETQYF. In DNA form, the CDR3 reads TGTGCCAGCACTTCAGGAGGCGAGACCCAGTACTTC.